The present TCR beta chain was sequenced within a study of blood T cells in healthy people across ages. A note on this clonotype: Its antigen is still unknown.

Study-wide findings and caveats: In long-lived donors, naive CD4+ cell counts and diversity exceeded those of aged donors. Measured against age, TCR beta diversity per million T cells decreased in a roughly linear manner.

The use of a sample-barcoded 5' primer and a J-beta primer mix characterized a second PCR of about 7 to 12 cycles. Each of the cDNA molecules was tagged by a template-switch adaptor with 12 random nucleotides. TCRdb reanalysed the 5' RACE reads using MiXCR and keeps one entry per CDR3 protein. The sample lists under 2 million distinct CDR3 sequences, about 31% occurring once. The TCR comes from a young woman in good health. The sequencing sample was made of blood.

CDR3 nucleotide sequence: TGTGCCACCAGCACTCGAGGGGGCAGAGGGGAGACCCAGTACTTC. It codes for CATSTRGGRGETQYF. The V gene is TRBV15, the J gene TRBJ2-5; 7 bases are shared with TRBD1. The CDR3 has 15 amino acids. Germline assignment: CDR1 LNHNV and CDR2 YYDKDF (reference sequence). V lost 4 bases, J lost 5 bases, and 10 bases stayed unmatched.